This entry lists 20 T cell receptor beta chains sequenced from one sample in a study of blood T cells in healthy people across ages (dated by TCRdb to about 2015). The method behind the library was 5' RACE. Sequencing relied on an Illumina HiSeq 2500. A second about 7 to 11 cycle PCR used a sample-barcoded 5' primer and a J-beta primer mix. TCRdb reanalyzed the raw reads on its own, using fastp at Q25 for trimming and MiXCR for clone calling, and kept in-frame beta chains. A single entry per CDR3 protein holds the most common genes and DNA from its merged rows. In this sample the table shows 1.5 million to 1.9 million distinct CDR3 sequences, 35% to 45% of which occur a single time. The top ten constitute about 4% of the sample. The sample taken for sequencing was blood. The receptor set was obtained from a woman in her late teens or twenties in good health.

The rearrangement joins TRBV4-1 to TRBJ2-4; D unclear. The end of the DNA fits TRBJ2-7 better, so the J call may be wrong. Germline CDR1 reads MGHRA; CDR2 reads YSYEKL. The CDR3 runs to 14 residues. CDR3 sequence: CASSAAPWLYEQYF. Here the CDR3 DNA reads TGCGCCAGCAGCGCAGCCCCGTGGCTCTACGAGCAGTACTTC.

The chain joins TRBV28 to TRBJ2-7, with D tentatively TRBD1 (5 bases). Trimming took off 8 bases at V and 2 bases at J, with 13 bases between the two ends. This CDR3 comprises 13 residues. Germline CDR1 and CDR2: MDHEN and SYDVKM. CDR3 DNA sequence: TGTGCCAGCCAGGGTGACCCTACCTACGAGCAGTACTTC. Translated, it gives CASQGDPTYEQYF.

There are a few counts of this clonotype. The chain combines TRBV20-1 with TRBJ1-1, with D possibly matching TRBD1 (5 bases). Trimming cost V 6 bases and J 4 bases, with 18 bases left between them. Germline CDR1 reads DFQATT; CDR2 reads SNEGSKA (reference sequence). This CDR3 spans 14 amino acids. The CDR3 is CSAKTGTGLTEAFF. The DNA for the CDR3 is TGCAGTGCCAAGACTGGGACGGGCCTCACTGAAGCTTTCTTT.

This clonotype was seen repeatedly, ten times or more. The rearrangement joins TRBV7-6 to TRBJ2-5; D is unresolved. The J call may be wrong; the DNA end is better matched by TRBJ2-7. The CDR3 length is 12 residues. CDR1 SGHVS and CDR2 FNYEAQ come from the germline V gene. The CDR3 region has the DNA TGTGCCAGCAGCTTAGGGTGGGACGAGCAGTACTTC. The encoded protein is CASSLGWDEQYF.

This clonotype was counted a single time. The chain carries TRBV6-2 or TRBV6-3 and TRBJ1-1; no clear D gene. V was clipped by 7 bases and J by 6 bases, with 12 bases between them. The germline V gene encodes CDR1 MNHEY and CDR2 SVGEGT. The CDR3 is made up of 12 amino acids. The CDR3 DNA sequence: TGTGCCAGCAACGGAGAGGAGCCTGAAGCTTTCTTT. This gives the protein CASNGEEPEAFF.

The chain has TRBV6-5 and TRBJ1-2; 9 nucleotides match TRBD1. V shed 6 bases and J 5 bases; nucleotides not matched to a gene: 10. The CDR3 consists of 15 residues. CDR1 MNHEY and CDR2 SVGAGI come from the germline V gene. The DNA of the CDR3 is TGTGCCAGCAGAGCTTCCGGGACAGGGCGGTATGGCTACACCTTC. Amino acids: CASRASGTGRYGYTF.

In this sample, this clonotype turned up a few times. V usage is TRBV7-9 and J usage is TRBJ2-1; 12 bases match TRBD2. This CDR3 is 16 amino acids long. The ends lost 6 bases at V and 0 bases at J; junction bases unmatched: 3. CDR1 and CDR2 from the germline V gene are SEHNR and FQNEAQ (reference sequence). The CDR3 loop is CASRRTSGDSYNEQFF. CDR3 coding DNA: TGTGCCAGCAGAAGGACTAGCGGGGACTCCTACAATGAGCAGTTCTTC.

This clonotype was observed many times. The V call is TRBV29-1, the J call TRBJ2-1; D ambiguous. CDR3 size: 11 residues. Trimming stripped 2 bases from V and 9 bases from J, with 8 bases between. Germline V lookup: CDR1 SQVTM, CDR2 ANQGSEA. CDR3 sequence reads: CSVESYGEQFF. In DNA form, the CDR3 reads TGCAGCGTTGAATCCTATGGTGAGCAGTTCTTC.

This clonotype was seen only a few times. This chain joins TRBV7-9 and TRBJ2-1; no definite D call. CDR1 is SEHNR and CDR2 is FQNEAQ in the germline V gene (reference sequence). This CDR3 is built from 11 residues. V lost 1 base and J 13 bases, leaving 8 bases between the germline ends. The CDR3 DNA is TGTGCCAGCAGCTTAGTGGACCTCCAGTTCTTC. Its protein product is CASSLVDLQFF.

This clonotype has just a few counts. This chain connects TRBV6-2 or TRBV6-3 to TRBJ1-2; TRBD1 might be the D (5 bases). Germline lookup yields CDR1 MNHEY and CDR2 SVGEGT. V was pared by 2 bases and J by 5 bases, with 12 bases between. CDR3 length: 14 residues. This CDR3 is CASSYGRGPYGYTF. The CDR3 DNA reads TGTGCCAGCAGTTACGGAAGGGGACCATATGGCTACACCTTC.

The chain uses TRBV28 and TRBJ1-2; maybe TRBD1 (6 bases). This CDR3 has 14 amino acids. Germline-derived CDR1 and CDR2 are MDHEN and SYDVKM. With 7 bases removed from V and 0 bases from J, the gap between germline ends came to 12 bases. The CDR3 DNA sequence: TGTGCCAGCAAGGGGGGGGAAGCTAACTATGGCTACACCTTC. This encodes CASKGGEANYGYTF.

V gene TRBV13 combines with J gene TRBJ1-1, with D unclear. Germline values: CDR1 PRHDT, CDR2 FYEKMQ (reference sequence). This CDR3 region has 11 residues. Trimming removed 7 bases at V and 6 bases at J, with 9 bases between. As DNA, the CDR3 is TGTGCCAGCAACTTCTTGCCTGAAGCTTTCTTT. Translated, it gives CASNFLPEAFF. Full variable domain (outside the CDR3, taken from reference TRBV13 and TRBJ1-1): AAGVIQSPRHLIKEKRETATLKCYPIPRHDTVYWYQQGPGQDPQFLISFYEKMQSDKGSIPDRFSAQQFSDYHSELNMSSLELGDSALYFCASNFLPEAFFGQGTRLTVV.

This clonotype was picked up a small number of times. The V call is TRBV27, the J call TRBJ2-7; D is ambiguous. Trimming removed 2 bases from V and 3 bases from J, with 11 bases in between. The CDR3 consists of 14 residues. The V gene's germline CDR1 is MNHEY and CDR2 SMNVEV (reference sequence). The CDR3 nucleotides read TGTGCCAGCAGTTTAGTCGGACCGAACTACGAGCAGTACTTC. Amino acids: CASSLVGPNYEQYF.

J is TRBJ2-5 and V is TRBV20-1, with 12 bases identical to TRBD1. The CDR3 is 15 amino acids. CDR1 and CDR2 from the germline V gene are DFQATT and SNEGSKA (reference sequence). V lost 6 bases to trimming and J lost 11 bases; unmatched junction nucleotides: 16. CDR3 loop: CSALSGGTGGDEQYF. The CDR3 coding sequence is TGCAGTGCACTTAGTGGGGGGACAGGGGGCGATGAGCAGTACTTC.

This clonotype was found once. This chain joins TRBV10-3 and TRBJ2-1; 7 positions agree with TRBD2. V dropped 2 bases and J dropped 12; count of bases not matched to a gene: 4. This CDR3 comprises 12 residues. Per the germline V gene, CDR1 is ENHRY and CDR2 is SYGVKD. CDR3 sequence reads: CAISEVTGGQFF. For the CDR3, the DNA is TGTGCCATCAGTGAGGTAACGGGGGGGCAGTTCTTC.

As concerns this clonotype: A read error is possible here, since a much larger clone lies one base away. The chain uses TRBV29-1 and TRBJ2-1; TRBD2 is a possible D gene (6 bases). The CDR3 contains 14 residues. The V end was cut by 3 bases, the J end by 3 bases, with 12 bases between. Germline V gene sequence: CDR1 SQVTM, CDR2 ANQGSEA. CDR3 region: CSVERGTLYNEQFF. The CDR3 DNA sequence: TGCAGCGTTGAGCGGGGAACACTCTACAATGAGCAGTTCTTC.

This chain connects TRBV10-3 to TRBJ1-5; D may be TRBD1 (6 bases). This CDR3 has 15 residues. Looked up from germline, CDR1 is ENHRY and CDR2 is SYGVKD. V dropped 5 bases and J dropped 0 bases, with 11 bases sitting between them. The CDR3 bases are TGTGCCATCAGTTTAGGGACAAATAGCAATCAGCCCCAGCATTTT. It specifies CAISLGTNSNQPQHF.

Comments on this clonotype: One end of the junction fails to match germline, which may point to a read error. Here the CDR3 DNA reads TGTGCCAGTAGTGGGGGATTGGGTAATTCACCCCCCCACTTT. Protein product: CASSGGLGNSPPHF. V usage is TRBV27 and J usage is TRBJ1-6; a possible D gene is TRBD1 (5 bases). The CDR3 runs to 14 residues. CDR1 MNHEY and CDR2 SMNVEV come from the germline V gene (reference sequence).

This chain joins TRBV11-2 and TRBJ2-7; no clear D gene. The germline V and J ends were trimmed by 1 base and 2 bases, with 12 bases remaining between them. The germline CDR1 and CDR2 sequences are SGHAT and FQNNGV. The CDR3 totals 15 residues. The CDR3, as DNA: TGTGCCAGCAGCTTAGCTCCAGCGCAGACCTACGAGCAGTACTTC. Protein product: CASSLAPAQTYEQYF.

This clonotype appeared many times. CDR3 residues: CASSYGVGGKNIQYF. DNA of the CDR3: TGTGCCAGCAGTTACGGTGTAGGGGGCAAAAACATTCAGTACTTC. This chain uses TRBV6-5 with TRBJ2-4, with a tentative D call TRBD1 (6 bases). The V end lost 2 bases, the J end lost 3 bases, and 11 bases lay between the germline ends. This CDR3 region has 15 residues. CDR1 and CDR2 (germline): MNHEY, SVGAGI.